A selection of T cell receptor beta chains follows, all from one sample in a study of blood T cells in healthy people across ages. MiXCR, applied by TCRdb to the 5' RACE reads, yields one record per CDR3 protein. The table includes some 1.4 million distinct CDR3 sequences, 35% to 45% detected once. The sequenced sample was blood. The receptors come from a woman between 18 and 29 years old in good health. The CDR3 runs from the conserved cysteine through the conserved F or W. D genes are given only for firm matches. Some rows mark clone size as missing; the rest say once, few, many or name a class of expanded clone.

j_gene | d_gene | v_gene | abundance | len | CDR3aa | CDR3nt
TRBJ2-3 | TRBD1 | TRBV6-1 | few | 15 | CASSDRGYSTDTQYF | TGTGCCAGCAGCGACAGGGGGTATAGCACAGATACGCAGTATTTT
TRBJ2-3 | - | TRBV20-1 | few | 15 | CSARDQWRFTDTQYF | TGCAGTGCTAGAGATCAGTGGCGGTTCACAGATACGCAGTATTTT
TRBJ1-5 | - | TRBV15 | - | 17 | CATNPTRGVRVNQPQHF | TGTGCCACCAATCCGACGCGGGGGGTCCGGGTGAATCAGCCCCAGCATTTT
TRBJ2-7 | TRBD1 | TRBV12-3/TRBV12-4 | - | 14 | CASSNGQVAYEQYF | TGTGCCAGCAGCAACGGACAGGTTGCCTACGAGCAGTACTTC
TRBJ2-3 | TRBD2 | TRBV29-1 | - | 17 | CSVPGLAGGRSTDTQYF | TGCAGCGTCCCGGGACTAGCGGGAGGGCGCAGCACAGATACGCAGTATTTT
TRBJ2-1 | TRBD2 | TRBV6-5 | - | 13 | CATRGVPYNEQFF | TGTGCCACCCGGGGGGTCCCCTACAATGAGCAGTTCTTC
TRBJ2-4 | - | TRBV12-3/TRBV12-4 | - | 11 | CATQKGFSQYF | TGTGCCACCCAGAAGGGGTTTTCTCAGTACTTC
TRBJ2-1 | - | TRBV11-3 | - | 12 | CASSPASNEQFF | TGTGCCAGCAGTCCCGCGTCCAATGAGCAGTTCTTC
TRBJ2-3 | TRBD2 | TRBV12-3/TRBV12-4 | - | 14 | CASNLAGVADTQYF | TGTGCCAGCAACCTAGCGGGAGTGGCAGATACGCAGTATTTT
TRBJ1-1 | - | TRBV29-1 | - | 14 | CSVSREGTETEAFF | TGCAGCGTTAGCAGGGAGGGGACGGAAACTGAAGCTTTCTTT
TRBJ1-4 | - | TRBV3-1 | - | 16 | CASSQLAGAINEKLFF | TGTGCCAGCAGCCAATTGGCAGGGGCGATTAATGAAAAACTGTTTTTT
TRBJ1-6 | - | TRBV20-1 | - | 15 | CSARDGGAGNSPLHF | TGCAGTGCTAGAGACGGGGGCGCAGGAAATTCACCCCTCCACTTT
TRBJ2-3 | - | TRBV20-1 | - | 13 | CSASYLVKDTQYF | TGCAGTGCTAGTTACCTAGTCAAAGATACGCAGTATTTT
TRBJ1-1 | TRBD1 | TRBV28 | - | 16 | CASGDRVGVMNTEAFF | TGTGCCAGCGGGGACAGGGTGGGGGTTATGAACACTGAAGCTTTCTTT
TRBJ1-2 | - | TRBV5-1 | once | 12 | CASSWGPDDYTF | TGCGCCAGCAGCTGGGGGCCCGATGACTACACCTTC
TRBJ2-7 | - | TRBV21-1 | - | 13 | CATWRGTSYEQYF | TGTGCCACTTGGCGGGGAACTTCCTACGAGCAGTACTTC
TRBJ2-7 | TRBD1 | TRBV7-9 | - | 15 | CASSITGASILEQYF | TGTGCCAGCAGCATAACAGGGGCCTCCATCCTCGAGCAGTACTTC
TRBJ1-2 | - | TRBV3-1 | - | 15 | CASTRAAGINYGYTF | TGTGCCAGCACCCGCGCGGCAGGGATTAACTATGGCTACACCTTC
TRBJ1-2 | - | TRBV5-8 | - | 11 | CASSTSYGYTF | TGTGCCAGCAGTACGTCTTATGGCTACACCTTC
TRBJ2-7 | - | TRBV20-1 | - | 11 | CNAPTPYEQYF | TGCAATGCCCCTACCCCGTACGAGCAGTACTTC
TRBJ2-5 | - | TRBV27 | few | 12 | CASSYIGETQYF | TGTGCCAGCAGTTACATCGGAGAGACCCAGTACTTC
TRBJ2-7 | - | TRBV6-5 | - | 14 | CASSSYPNSYEQYF | TGTGCCAGCAGTTCCTACCCGAACAGCTACGAGCAGTACTTC
TRBJ2-3 | TRBD2 | TRBV12-3/TRBV12-4 | - | 15 | CASSTSGVRADTEYF | TGTGCCAGCAGCACTAGCGGTGTGAGAGCAGATACGGAATATTTC
TRBJ1-2 | - | TRBV9 | - | 15 | CASSLRQGQGYGYTF | TGTGCCAGCAGCCTCAGGCAGGGGCAAGGGTATGGCTACACCTTC
TRBJ2-3 | TRBD1 | TRBV12-3/TRBV12-4 | - | 15 | CASSKTGSGTDAQYF | TGTGCCAGCAGTAAGACAGGGAGCGGCACAGATGCGCAGTATTTT
TRBJ1-2 | - | TRBV5-1 | - | 15 | CASSLRIRGQYGYTF | TGCGCCAGCAGCTTGAGAATACGGGGGCAATATGGCTACACCTTC
TRBJ2-5 | TRBD1 | TRBV7-9 | few | 15 | CASSLRTGPYNEQYF | TGTGCCAGCAGCTTAAGGACAGGCCCCTACAATGAGCAGTACTTC
TRBJ1-1 | - | TRBV12-3/TRBV12-4 | - | 12 | CASSFPEYEAFF | TGTGCCAGCAGTTTCCCGGAATATGAAGCTTTCTTT
TRBJ2-5 | - | TRBV20-1 | few | 13 | CSARGLGRETQYF | TGCAGTGCTAGAGGGCTGGGCAGGGAGACCCAGTACTTC
TRBJ2-2 | - | TRBV7-9 | - | 17 | CASSFYGTGGSAGELFF | TGTGCCAGCAGCTTCTACGGGACGGGGGGCTCCGCCGGGGAGCTGTTTTTT
TRBJ1-1 | - | TRBV13 | - | 15 | CASSSLGRTFTEAFF | TGTGCCAGCAGCTCTCTGGGACGGACGTTCACTGAAGCTTTCTTT
TRBJ2-1 | TRBD2 | TRBV3-1 | - | 18 | CASSQEGGREKPYNEQFF | TGTGCCAGCAGCCAAGAAGGAGGGCGGGAGAAGCCCTACAATGAGCAGTTCTTC
TRBJ1-1 | TRBD1 | TRBV7-9 | - | 15 | CASRPDRERGTEAFF | TGTGCCAGCAGACCCGACAGGGAAAGGGGCACCGAAGCTTTCTTT
TRBJ2-7 | TRBD1 | TRBV5-5 | few | 16 | CASSPTPGQGRYEQYF | TGTGCCAGCAGCCCCACCCCGGGACAGGGCCGCTACGAGCAGTACTTC
TRBJ2-3 | TRBD1 | TRBV14 | - | 16 | CASGTFGTDYTDTQYF | TGTGCCAGCGGAACCTTCGGGACAGACTACACAGATACGCAGTATTTT
TRBJ2-3 | TRBD1 | TRBV20-1 | many | 15 | CSARESQGEGDTQYF | TGCAGTGCTAGAGAGAGCCAGGGGGAAGGAGATACGCAGTATTTT
TRBJ2-1 | TRBD2 | TRBV12-3/TRBV12-4 | few | 16 | CASSLIAGGPSDEQFF | TGTGCCAGCAGTTTAATCGCGGGGGGGCCCAGCGATGAGCAGTTCTTC
TRBJ2-7 | TRBD2 | TRBV5-4 | few | 15 | CASSLDSGGLYEQYF | TGTGCCAGCAGCTTGGATAGCGGGGGGTTATACGAGCAGTACTTC
TRBJ2-7 | - | TRBV11-2 | few | 15 | CASSLAGNSPYEQYF | TGTGCCAGCAGCTTAGCAGGGAACTCTCCCTACGAGCAGTACTTC
TRBJ1-4 | - | TRBV10-3 | - | 14 | CAAGSFATNEKLFF | TGTGCCGCCGGTAGTTTTGCAACTAATGAAAAACTGTTTTTT
TRBJ2-7 | - | TRBV5-1 | - | 12 | CASKESSYEQYF | TGCGCCAGCAAAGAGAGCTCCTACGAGCAGTACTTC
TRBJ1-2 | - | TRBV10-3 | - | 13 | CAISNRDLYGYTF | TGTGCCATCAGCAACAGGGACCTTTATGGCTACACCTTC
TRBJ1-1 | - | TRBV20-1 | - | 14 | CSAAFGPGATEAFF | TGCAGTGCTGCCTTTGGACCGGGGGCCACTGAAGCTTTCTTT